Presented here are 2 T cell receptor beta chains from one specimen sequenced in a study of T-cell reconstitution after alpha-beta-depleted transplantation in children. It was with unique molecular identifiers that the TCRbeta library was prepared. One entry per CDR3 protein results from TCRdb running MiXCR on the PCR reads. The sample contains about 260,000 distinct CDR3 sequences, roughly 8.2% of which appear only once. Sequenced material: PBMCs, mostly from graft donor cells, taken 180 days after TCRalphabeta/CD19-depleted stem cell transplant. These receptors were taken from a male patient younger than 18 who had a stem cell transplant for acute lymphoblastic leukemia, so the T cells may come from the graft donor.

This clonotype was seen at least ten times. The rearrangement joins TRBV6-1 to TRBJ2-7; 9 bases agree with TRBD1. Germline V gene data show CDR1 as MNHNS and CDR2 as SASEGT. The CDR3 consists of 15 residues. Losses at the gene ends were 6 bases for V and 6 bases for J; bases not matched to a gene: 12. Written as DNA, the CDR3 is TGTGCCAGCAGCGACCTCGGGACAGGGTTTCGCGAGCAGTACTTC. Its protein product is CASSDLGTGFREQYF.

This clonotype was observed at least ten times. This chain joins TRBV12-3 or TRBV12-4 and TRBJ2-5; 10 nucleotides align to TRBD2. The CDR3 spans 15 residues. V was pared by 2 bases and J by 5 bases, with 5 bases of the junction left unmatched. The CDR3 is CASSLSPSGGETQYF. The DNA for the CDR3 is TGTGCCAGCAGTTTAAGTCCTAGCGGGGGCGAGACCCAGTACTTC.